This is a list of T cell receptor beta chains from one sample in a study of response to subunit inactivated influenza vaccine. TCRdb independently ran MiXCR on the RT-PCR reads; one entry per CDR3 protein. Here the sample spans about 700,000 distinct CDR3 sequences, about 15% being singletons. The material sequenced was PBMCs from blood, taken 14 to 15 days before vaccination. All receptors derive from a man over 45 who received an inactivated influenza vaccine. CDR3s include the opening cysteine and the closing phenylalanine or tryptophan. The order of the fields is V gene, D gene, J gene, clone size, CDR3 protein, CDR3 DNA. A D gene is named only where the DNA matches it firmly. Only part of the rows carry a size: once, few, many, or a class if the clone is expanded.

TRBV7-9	TRBD2	TRBJ2-1	few	CASSLTSGGLYNEQFF	TGTGCCAGCAGCTTAACTAGCGGGGGGCTCTACAATGAGCAGTTCTTC
TRBV20-1	-	TRBJ2-7	-	CSATPRGTTYEQYF	TGCAGTGCTACCCCCCGGGGTACCACCTACGAGCAGTACTTC
TRBV4-2	-	TRBJ2-3	-	CASSQVGTDTQYF	TGTGCCAGCAGCCAAGTGGGCACAGATACGCAGTATTTT
TRBV7-2	TRBD2	TRBJ2-1	many	CASSKPGLAGEQFF	TGTGCCAGCAGCAAACCGGGACTAGCGGGGGAGCAGTTCTTC
TRBV5-1	-	TRBJ1-1	few	CASSLMGSGTSSEAFF	TGCGCCAGCAGCTTGATGGGTTCCGGGACCTCCTCTGAAGCTTTCTTT
TRBV6-1	-	TRBJ2-3	few	CASSRGYSSTDTQYF	TGTGCCAGCAGCCGCGGCTATTCTAGCACAGATACGCAGTATTTT
TRBV2	-	TRBJ2-7	few	CASTLGTMSSYEQYF	TGTGCCAGCACCTTAGGGACAATGAGCTCCTACGAGCAGTACTTC
TRBV4-1	-	TRBJ2-7	-	CASSRGGTPYEQYF	TGCGCCAGCAGTCGTGGCGGGACACCTTACGAGCAGTACTTC
TRBV15	TRBD1	TRBJ1-1	few	CATSADRGRNTEAFF	TGTGCCACCAGCGCGGACAGGGGGCGGAACACTGAAGCTTTCTTT
TRBV7-8	-	TRBJ2-3	many	CASSFRGGLSTDTQYF	TGTGCCAGCAGCTTTAGGGGGGGGCTCAGCACAGATACGCAGTATTTT
TRBV7-9	TRBD2	TRBJ2-1	few	CASSSHSLAGARFF	TGTGCCAGCAGCTCACATAGCCTAGCGGGAGCGCGGTTCTTC
TRBV6-5	-	TRBJ2-3	many	CASSPGLDTQYF	TGTGCCAGCAGTCCGGGGTTGGATACGCAGTATTTT
TRBV4-1	TRBD1	TRBJ1-5	few	CASSQGDRGGNQPQHF	TGCGCCAGCAGCCAAGGGGACAGAGGGGGCAATCAGCCCCAGCATTTT
TRBV6-5	-	TRBJ1-6	few	CASSFLPAGLDSPLHF	TGTGCCAGCAGTTTCCTCCCGGCAGGGTTAGATTCACCCCTCCACTTT
TRBV6-1	-	TRBJ2-5	-	CASSEFGLGETQYF	TGTGCCAGCAGTGAATTCGGGCTGGGGGAGACCCAGTACTTC
TRBV7-9	-	TRBJ2-7	few	CASSLPQAVSYEQYF	TGTGCCAGCAGCTTACCTCAGGCAGTCTCCTACGAGCAGTACTTC
TRBV5-4	-	TRBJ2-7	-	CASSLSASEQYF	TGTGCCAGCAGCTTGTCCGCTTCCGAGCAGTACTTC
TRBV6-1	-	TRBJ1-2	few	CASSEALGVSRRNGYTF	TGTGCCAGCAGTGAAGCGCTAGGGGTTTCCCGGAGGAATGGCTACACCTTC
TRBV7-2	TRBD2	TRBJ2-7	-	CASSDTSGGPYEQYF	TGTGCCAGCAGCGATACTAGCGGGGGTCCCTACGAGCAGTACTTC
TRBV14	-	TRBJ2-6	-	CASSPYNSGANVLTF	TGTGCCAGCAGTCCGTACAACTCTGGGGCCAACGTCCTGACTTTC
TRBV3-1	TRBD1	TRBJ2-7	few	CASSHAAGQGANSEQYF	TGTGCCAGCAGCCACGCGGCCGGACAGGGGGCGAACTCCGAGCAGTACTTC
TRBV12-3/TRBV12-4	TRBD1	TRBJ1-6	many	CASSFGTGRSPLHF	TGTGCCAGCAGTTTCGGGACAGGGCGTTCACCCCTCCACTTT
TRBV20-1	TRBD2	TRBJ2-7	few	CSAQGLAGAWITYEQYF	TGCAGTGCCCAGGGACTAGCGGGGGCCTGGATCACCTACGAGCAGTACTTC
TRBV27	-	TRBJ1-1	few	CASSLGASGGTEAFF	TGTGCCAGCAGTTTAGGGGCCAGTGGGGGCACTGAAGCTTTCTTT
TRBV6-5	-	TRBJ1-3	few	CASSSPGGNTIYF	TGTGCCAGCAGTTCTCCAGGTGGAAACACCATATATTTT
TRBV20-1	TRBD1	TRBJ2-7	few	CSAPGTGGAEQYF	TGCAGTGCCCCGGGGACAGGGGGAGCCGAGCAGTACTTC
TRBV20-1	TRBD1	TRBJ2-7	-	CSAQRQGSYEQYF	TGCAGTGCACAACGACAGGGATCCTACGAGCAGTACTTC
TRBV19	-	TRBJ2-2	-	CASSMYTNTGELFF	TGTGCCAGTAGTATGTACACGAACACCGGGGAGCTGTTTTTT
TRBV20-1	TRBD1	TRBJ2-3	-	CSAVTGTGLRTDTQYF	TGCAGTGCGGTCACCGGGACAGGTCTTAGAACAGATACGCAGTATTTT
TRBV27	TRBD2	TRBJ2-1	-	CASSPLAGGQHEQFF	TGTGCCAGCAGCCCGCTAGCGGGAGGTCAACATGAGCAGTTCTTC
TRBV7-9	TRBD2	TRBJ2-1	many	CASSPGLAGAYNEQFF	TGTGCCAGCAGCCCCGGACTAGCGGGAGCGTACAATGAGCAGTTCTTC
TRBV28	TRBD2	TRBJ2-7	-	CASSLPGTTNEQYF	TGTGCCAGCAGTTTACCGGGGACTACCAACGAGCAGTACTTC
TRBV20-1	-	TRBJ2-1	-	CSASQAVNEQFF	TGCAGTGCTAGTCAAGCGGTCAATGAGCAGTTCTTC
TRBV9	TRBD2	TRBJ2-3	few	CASSPHAGGGTDTQYF	TGTGCCAGCAGCCCCCATGCGGGAGGCGGCACAGATACGCAGTATTTT
TRBV5-1	-	TRBJ1-1	few	CASSQGVGNTEAFF	TGCGCCAGCAGCCAAGGGGTCGGGAACACTGAAGCTTTCTTT
TRBV7-8	TRBD1	TRBJ1-2	-	CASSTRDRAGYTF	TGTGCCAGCAGCACCCGAGACAGGGCGGGCTACACCTTC
TRBV20-1	TRBD2	TRBJ2-7	-	CSATGTSFSYEQYF	TGCAGTGCTACTGGGACTAGCTTTTCCTACGAGCAGTACTTC
TRBV7-9	-	TRBJ1-2	few	CASSAQTGSGGYTF	TGTGCCAGCAGCGCGCAAACAGGGTCGGGAGGCTACACCTTC
TRBV2	TRBD1	TRBJ2-6	many	CASSRDRASGANVLTF	TGTGCCAGCAGTAGGGACAGAGCCTCTGGGGCCAACGTCCTGACTTTC
TRBV19	-	TRBJ2-5	-	CASKRRGPQETQYF	TGTGCCAGTAAACGAAGAGGCCCCCAAGAGACCCAGTACTTC
TRBV20-1	-	TRBJ1-1	many	CSASREPNTEAFF	TGCAGTGCTAGCCGAGAACCTAACACTGAAGCTTTCTTT
TRBV6-5	-	TRBJ2-1	-	CASSYLTNNEQFF	TGTGCCAGCAGTTACTTGACAAACAATGAGCAGTTCTTC
TRBV20-1	-	TRBJ2-4	few	CSARAGTIAKNIQYF	TGCAGTGCTAGAGCAGGGACCATAGCCAAAAACATTCAGTACTTC
TRBV28	-	TRBJ2-3	many	CASSSGYDGDTQYF	TGTGCCAGCAGTTCCGGCTACGACGGAGATACGCAGTATTTT
TRBV7-2	-	TRBJ2-7	few	CASSSDGTPGEQYF	TGTGCCAGCAGCTCCGACGGGACCCCCGGCGAGCAGTACTTC
TRBV7-2	-	TRBJ2-2	-	CASSLSMSGNTGELFF	TGTGCCAGCAGCTTAAGTATGAGCGGTAACACCGGGGAGCTGTTTTTT
TRBV6-1	-	TRBJ1-4	-	CASSMALGYEKLFF	TGTGCCAGCAGTATGGCCCTGGGGTATGAAAAACTGTTTTTT
TRBV6-1	-	TRBJ1-5	once	CVSSEAGPWGQPQHF	TGTGTCAGCAGTGAAGCGGGGCCGTGGGGTCAGCCCCAGCATTTT
TRBV12-3/TRBV12-4	TRBD1	TRBJ1-5	-	CASSLAQGAQPQHF	TGTGCCAGCAGTTTAGCGCAGGGGGCTCAGCCCCAGCATTTT